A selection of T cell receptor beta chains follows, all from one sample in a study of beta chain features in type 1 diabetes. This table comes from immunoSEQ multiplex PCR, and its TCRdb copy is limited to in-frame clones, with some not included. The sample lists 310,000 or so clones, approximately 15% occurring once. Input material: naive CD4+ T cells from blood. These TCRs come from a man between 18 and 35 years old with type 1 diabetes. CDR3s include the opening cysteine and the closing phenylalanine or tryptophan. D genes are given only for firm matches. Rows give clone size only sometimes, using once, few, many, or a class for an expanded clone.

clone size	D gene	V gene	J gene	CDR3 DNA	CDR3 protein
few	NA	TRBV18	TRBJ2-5	TGTGCCAGCTCACCGGCGAAGGACCCGCAGGGGACCCAGTACTTC	CASSPAKDPQGTQYF
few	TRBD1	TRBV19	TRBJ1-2	TGTGCCAGTCGTAGGTTCGGGACAGGGGGCGTCTACACCTTC	CASRRFGTGGVYTF
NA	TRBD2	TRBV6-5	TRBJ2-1	TGTGCCAGCAGCCCCGGGGGGGAGCTTGACAATGAGCAGTTCTTC	CASSPGGELDNEQFF
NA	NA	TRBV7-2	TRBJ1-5	TGTGCCAGCAGCCCCAGGGCAGGACAGCCCCAGCATTTT	CASSPRAGQPQHF
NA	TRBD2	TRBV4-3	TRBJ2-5	TGCGCAGGGGGCGGGCTAGCGGGGCAAGAGACCCAGTACTTC	CAGGGLAGQETQYF
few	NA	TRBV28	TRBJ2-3	TGTGCCAGCAGTTCTCCCACAGATACGCAGTATTTT	CASSSPTDTQYF
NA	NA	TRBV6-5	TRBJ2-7	TGTGCCAGCAGAACTGACTACACCACGACCTACGAGCAGTACTTC	CASRTDYTTTYEQYF
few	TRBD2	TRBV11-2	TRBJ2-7	TGTGCCAGCAGCTTAATGAGCCTAGCGGGGGGGCCGAGCGAGCAGTACTTC	CASSLMSLAGGPSEQYF
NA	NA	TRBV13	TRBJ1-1	TGTGCCAGCAAAGAGGGTCTAGGTTCTGAAGCTTTCTTT	CASKEGLGSEAFF
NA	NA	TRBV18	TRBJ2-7	TGTGCCAGCTCGGGCGGAGGCTACGAGCAGTACTTC	CASSGGGYEQYF
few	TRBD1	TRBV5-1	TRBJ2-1	TGCGCCAGCAGCTCCAGGGGGCGGATCGGGCGGGGCCGAAACAATGAGCAGTTCTTC	CASSSRGRIGRGRNNEQFF
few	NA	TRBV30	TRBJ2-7	TGTGCCTGGAGTGGGGCGGGAACTGGGCCCTACGAGCAGTACTTC	CAWSGAGTGPYEQYF
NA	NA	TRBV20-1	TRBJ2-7	TGCAGTGCTCGAAATGGGGGGTCCCAGTACTTC	CSARNGGSQYF
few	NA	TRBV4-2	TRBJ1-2	TGTGCCAGCAGCCAAGACCCCTCGACAGGCGGTATAGGCTACACCTTC	CASSQDPSTGGIGYTF
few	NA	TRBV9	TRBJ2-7	TGTGCCAGCAGCGAAGAACCCCAGGGCTCCTACGAGCAGTACTTC	CASSEEPQGSYEQYF
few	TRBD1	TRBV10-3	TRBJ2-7	TGTGCCATCAGTGAGTCGGGGACAGGGGAGTACTTC	CAISESGTGEYF
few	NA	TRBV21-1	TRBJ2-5	TGTGCCAGCACCCCGAACCCGGGACAGGGATCCCCCCAAGAGACCCAGTACTTC	CASTPNPGQGSPQETQYF
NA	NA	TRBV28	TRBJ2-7	TGTGCCAGCAGTTTAGGGGGAGGAAGGTACGAGCAGTACTTC	CASSLGGGRYEQYF
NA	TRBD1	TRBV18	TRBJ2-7	TGTGCCAGCTCGGGAGGACAGGGGATCTCCTACGAGCAGTACTTC	CASSGGQGISYEQYF
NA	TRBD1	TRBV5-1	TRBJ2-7	TGCGCCAGCAGCTGGGGGACAGGAAGTTACGAGCAGTACTTC	CASSWGTGSYEQYF
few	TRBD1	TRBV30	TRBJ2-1	TGTGCCTGGGAAATCCGGGACAGGAGCCGTGGGGAGCAGTTCTTC	CAWEIRDRSRGEQFF
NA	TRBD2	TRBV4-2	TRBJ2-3	TGTGCCAGCAGCCCACTAGCGGCCCGACTTGCTAGCACAGATACGCAGTATTTT	CASSPLAARLASTDTQYF
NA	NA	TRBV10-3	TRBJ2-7	TGTGCCATCAGTGAGGACAGTTTAAACTACGAGCAGTACTTC	CAISEDSLNYEQYF
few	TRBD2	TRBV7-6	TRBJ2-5	TGTGCCAGCAGCTCCCTGGGGGGGGTTCAAGAGACCCAGTACTTC	CASSSLGGVQETQYF
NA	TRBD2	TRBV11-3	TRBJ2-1	TGTGCCAGCAGCGCTAGCGGGGGGTTCTACAATGAGCAGTTCTTC	CASSASGGFYNEQFF
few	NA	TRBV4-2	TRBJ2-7	TGTGCCAGCAGCCAACGTGCGGGGAGGTCGCAGTACTTC	CASSQRAGRSQYF
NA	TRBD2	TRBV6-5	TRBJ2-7	TGTGCCAGCAGGACTAGCGGGGGGGCCCCCTACGAGCAGTACTTC	CASRTSGGAPYEQYF